This TCR beta chain originates from a study of blood T cells in healthy people across ages. Worth noting for this clonotype: Its antigen is not known.

V lost 0 bases, J lost 2 bases, and 7 bases stayed unmatched. There are 17 residues in the CDR3. Germline V CDR1 and CDR2: SGHAT, FQNNGV. A second PCR of roughly 7 to 11 cycles used a sample-barcoded 5' primer and a J-beta primer mix. TCRdb re-called the 5' RACE reads through MiXCR, storing one row per CDR3 protein. This table holds approximately 600,000 distinct CDR3 sequences, roughly 58% found once. General study findings and limits: Significant beta diversity loss was already apparent by age roughly 43, declining roughly linearly. Comparison with aged donors showed that long-lived donors had more naive CD4+ cells and higher diversity. With naive T cell percentage, TCR beta diversity showed a strong correlation. Donor CMV status was unknown, possibly confounding expanded clonotype changes.

The sequenced sample consisted of blood. The sequence derives from a man aged 60-69 years in good health. V usage is TRBV11-2 and J usage is TRBJ2-1; 7 bases map to TRBD2. The CDR3 reads CASSLDREAMTYNEQFF. The CDR3 nucleotides read TGTGCCAGCAGCTTAGATCGGGAGGCTATGACCTACAATGAGCAGTTCTTC.